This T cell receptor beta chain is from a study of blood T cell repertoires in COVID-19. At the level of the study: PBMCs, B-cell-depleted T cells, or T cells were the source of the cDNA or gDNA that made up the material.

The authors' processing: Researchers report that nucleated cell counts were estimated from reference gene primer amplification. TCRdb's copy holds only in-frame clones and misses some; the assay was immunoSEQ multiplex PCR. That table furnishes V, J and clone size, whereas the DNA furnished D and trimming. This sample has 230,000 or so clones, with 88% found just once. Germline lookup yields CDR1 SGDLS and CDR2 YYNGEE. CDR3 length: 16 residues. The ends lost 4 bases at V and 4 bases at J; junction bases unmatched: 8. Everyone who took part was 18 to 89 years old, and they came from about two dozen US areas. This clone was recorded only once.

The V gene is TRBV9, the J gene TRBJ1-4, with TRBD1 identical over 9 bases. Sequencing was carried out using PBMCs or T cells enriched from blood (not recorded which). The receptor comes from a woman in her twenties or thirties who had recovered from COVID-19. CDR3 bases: TGTGCCAGCAGCCCAAGGACAGGGGCCATTAATGAAAAACTGTTTTTT. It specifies CASSPRTGAINEKLFF.